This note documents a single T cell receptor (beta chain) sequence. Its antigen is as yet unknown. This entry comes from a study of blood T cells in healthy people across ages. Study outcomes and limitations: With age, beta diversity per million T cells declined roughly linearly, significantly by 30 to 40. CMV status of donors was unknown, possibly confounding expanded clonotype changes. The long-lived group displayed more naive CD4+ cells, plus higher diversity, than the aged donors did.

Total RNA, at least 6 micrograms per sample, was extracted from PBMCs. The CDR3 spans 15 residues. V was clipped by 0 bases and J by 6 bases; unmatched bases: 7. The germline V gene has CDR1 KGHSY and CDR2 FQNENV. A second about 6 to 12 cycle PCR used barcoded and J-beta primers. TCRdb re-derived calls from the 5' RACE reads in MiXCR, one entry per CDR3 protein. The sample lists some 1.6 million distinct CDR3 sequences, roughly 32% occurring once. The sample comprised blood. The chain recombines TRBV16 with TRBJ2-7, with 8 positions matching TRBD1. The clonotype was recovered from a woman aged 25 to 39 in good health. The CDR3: CASSQSDRGQPEQYF. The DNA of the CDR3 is TGTGCCAGCAGCCAATCTGACAGGGGACAGCCCGAGCAGTACTTC.